The sequence of this T cell receptor beta chain was determined in a study of shared clonotypes between healthy human individuals. Overall study findings and caveats: Owing to a small donor count, the genetic and exposure-history diversity represented was limited.

Naive CD8 isolation took CD45RO-negative cells positively selected for CCR7 and excluded terminally differentiated effector memory CD45RA+ cells. Using immunoSEQ multiplex PCR, the repertoire was profiled, and TCRdb retains in-frame clones only, with some absent. The sample carries some 800,000 clones, 80% to 95% recorded once. A single count supports this clone. Its antigen is unidentified. In germline, CDR1 is SQVTM, CDR2 ANQGSEA. Trimming removed 4 bases at V and 4 bases at J, with 20 bases between. The CDR3 has 16 residues. This chain links TRBV29-1 with TRBJ2-1; either TRBD1 or TRBD2 may fit D (5 bases each). Sequencing input: naive CD8+ T cells sorted from blood. The TCR originated in a man aged 25-45 years in good health. CDR3 sequence: CSVVYFGDGVYNEQFF. CDR3 DNA: TGCAGCGTTGTTTATTTTGGGGACGGAGTTTACAATGAGCAGTTCTTC.